Presented here are 18 T cell receptor beta chains from one specimen sequenced in a study of PD-1 blockade in classical Hodgkin lymphoma. Generated by immunoSEQ multiplex PCR, the TCRdb table keeps only in-frame clones and is missing some. This table holds under 50,000 clones, less than 75% found once. Specified time point: cycle 4 day 1 (C4D1), after 5 to 7 weeks of nivolumab. Every single patient, without exception, relapsed after autologous stem cell transplantation, and brentuximab vedotin exposure varied. Sequenced here: peripheral blood mononuclear cells (PBMCs), sampled before the fourth cycle of nivolumab. The receptors stem from a human donor with classical Hodgkin lymphoma.

This clone was seen a handful of times. The chain recombines TRBV2 with TRBJ2-1; D ambiguous. Germline V lookup: CDR1 SNHLY, CDR2 FYNNEI. V lost 6 bases and J 6 bases, leaving 15 bases between the germline ends. CDR3 length: 14 amino acids. The CDR3 DNA reads TGTGCCAGCAGCGCCGGGCTACAAAGCAATGAGCAGTTCTTC. This sequence encodes CASSAGLQSNEQFF.

The chain carries TRBV15 and TRBJ2-1, with TRBD2 identical over 10 bases. The CDR3 spans 16 residues. Trimming at V came to 2 bases and at J to 2 bases, leaving 3 bases not matched to a gene. Per germline, CDR1 LNHNV and CDR2 YYDKDF (reference sequence). CDR3 sequence: CATSRLAGEPYNEQFF. As DNA, the CDR3 is TGTGCCACCAGCAGACTAGCGGGAGAGCCCTACAATGAGCAGTTCTTC.

This clone was seen only a few times. This chain connects TRBV7-2 to TRBJ1-6; TRBD1 agrees at 7 bases. Per the germline V gene, CDR1 is SGHTA and CDR2 is FQGNSA. This CDR3 has 15 amino acids. V shed 6 bases and J 5 bases; nucleotides not matched to a gene: 7. The CDR3 sequence: CASSTDRRDNSPLHF. CDR3 nucleotides: TGTGCCAGCAGTACGGACAGGCGAGATAATTCACCCCTCCACTTT.

CDR3 in amino acids: CASSLSYRGDQYF. In nucleotides, the CDR3 is TGTGCCAGCAGCTTGTCATACAGGGGGGACCAGTACTTC. The chain combines TRBV5-4 with TRBJ2-7; 8 bases match TRBD1. V lost 1 base, J lost 10 bases, and 7 bases stayed unmatched. The CDR3 extends over 13 amino acids. Germline assignment: CDR1 SGHNT and CDR2 YYREEE (reference sequence).

J is TRBJ2-7 and V is TRBV10-3, with 8 nucleotides matching TRBD1. Germline V lookup: CDR1 ENHRY, CDR2 SYGVKD. The CDR3 length is 14 residues. The ends lost 6 bases at V and 2 bases at J; junction bases unmatched: 6. CDR3 loop: CAIRQQGETYEQYF. The CDR3 DNA reads as TGTGCCATCAGACAACAGGGGGAGACCTACGAGCAGTACTTC.

This clone was counted ten times or more. The chain recombines TRBV28 with TRBJ1-2; D remains ambiguous. This CDR3 region has 14 residues. Germline values: CDR1 MDHEN, CDR2 SYDVKM. V dropped 4 bases and J dropped 2 bases, with 11 bases sitting between them. This CDR3 reads CASSSQDGNYGYTF. In nucleotides, the CDR3 is TGTGCCAGCAGTTCTCAGGACGGGAACTATGGCTACACCTTC.

The chain uses TRBV4-3 and TRBJ2-3; D gene unclear. The CDR3 extends over 16 amino acids. Trimming took off 0 bases at V and 2 bases at J, with 12 bases between the two ends. Germline V gives CDR1 LGHNA, CDR2 YSLEER. Written as DNA, the CDR3 is TGCGCCAGCAGCCAAGATAACAGCCCGAACACAGATACGCAGTATTTT. This gives the protein CASSQDNSPNTDTQYF.

The CDR3 loop reads CASSLGRKGQPQHF. CDR3 bases: TGTGCCAGCAGCTTGGGTAGGAAGGGTCAGCCCCAGCATTTT. J is TRBJ1-5 and V is TRBV5-4; D call uncertain. Trimming pared 0 bases from V and 6 bases from J, leaving 10 bases between. The CDR3 covers 14 residues. Germline V gene sequence: CDR1 SGHNT, CDR2 YYREEE (reference sequence).

This chain uses TRBV5-4 with TRBJ2-3, with TRBD2 matching 11 bases. The germline gives CDR1 SGHNT, CDR2 YYREEE (reference sequence). J lost 5 bases, V lost 4 bases, and 6 bases had no gene match. This CDR3 comprises 15 residues. The chain's CDR3 is CASSGSGGGRDTQYF. The CDR3 nucleotides read TGTGCCAGCAGCGGTAGCGGGGGGGGGCGAGATACGCAGTATTTT. The complete variable domain, with remaining parts taken from reference TRBV5-4 and TRBJ2-3, reads ETGVTQSPTHLIKTRGQQVTLRCSSQSGHNTVSWYQQALGQGPQFIFQYYREEENGRGNFPPRFSGLQFPNYSSELNVNALELDDSALYLCASSGSGGGRDTQYFGPGTRLTVL.

The chain carries TRBV7-2 and TRBJ1-5; TRBD1 matches 8 bases. This CDR3 region has 16 residues. Germline CDR1 reads SGHTA; CDR2 reads FQGNSA. With 1 base clipped from V and 6 bases from J, the junction kept 8 bases outside the gene matches. In DNA form, the CDR3 reads TGTGCCAGCAGCTTAGTGAGTCAGGGGGCGCGTCAGCCCCAGCATTTT. Residues: CASSLVSQGARQPQHF.

This clone was observed once. The chain uses TRBV10-3 and TRBJ2-5, with unresolved D. In germline, CDR1 is ENHRY, CDR2 SYGVKD. CDR3 size: 15 residues. Trimming took off 2 bases at V and 1 base at J, with 11 bases between the two ends. The CDR3, as DNA: TGTGCCATCAGTGAGGGCCAAACGGTCCAAGAGACCCAGTACTTC. Translating it yields CAISEGQTVQETQYF.

This chain joins TRBV19 and TRBJ1-1; 7 bases align to TRBD1. Per the germline V gene, CDR1 is LNHDA and CDR2 is SQIVND (reference sequence). V lost 6 bases and J lost 4; bases outside the gene matches: 8. The CDR3 runs to 14 residues. CDR3 protein: CASRIQGRGTEAFF. The CDR3 region has the DNA TGTGCCAGTAGAATACAGGGGCGAGGCACTGAAGCTTTCTTT.

The V gene is TRBV19, the J gene TRBJ2-7; perhaps TRBD1 as D (6 bases). Trimming left V 2 bases short and J 6 bases short, with 11 bases between. This CDR3 spans 13 amino acids. Germline V gives CDR1 LNHDA, CDR2 SQIVND (reference sequence). CDR3 amino acids: CASSIIAGAEQYF. The CDR3 DNA reads TGTGCCAGTAGTATAATCGCAGGGGCCGAGCAGTACTTC.

J is TRBJ2-3 and V is TRBV5-1; tentative D call: TRBD2 (6 bases). Germline V gene data show CDR1 as SGHRS and CDR2 as YFSETQ. Deletions cut 0 bases from V and 2 bases from J, with 10 bases between. The CDR3 spans 15 residues. For the CDR3, the DNA is TGCGCCAGCAGCTTGGGACTAGTGACCACAGATACGCAGTATTTT. This translates into CASSLGLVTTDTQYF. Full variable domain (outside the CDR3, taken from reference TRBV5-1 and TRBJ2-3): KAGVTQTPRYLIKTRGQQVTLSCSPISGHRSVSWYQQTPGQGLQFLFEYFSETQRNKGNFPGRFSGRQFSNSRSEMNVSTLELGDSALYLCASSLGLVTTDTQYFGPGTRLTVL.

CDR3 region: CASSGLAAYNEQFF. DNA for the CDR3: TGTGCCAGCAGCGGACTAGCGGCCTACAATGAGCAGTTCTTC. This chain joins TRBV9 and TRBJ2-1; 9 bases are shared with TRBD2. CDR1 is SGDLS and CDR2 is YYNGEE in the germline V gene. This CDR3 has 14 amino acids. The J segment lost 2 bases and the V segment lost 3 bases, leaving 0 bases of the junction unmatched.

The table lists this clone with a count of one. The rearrangement uses TRBV11-2 and TRBJ2-3; 10 positions match TRBD2. This CDR3 spans 17 amino acids. J gave up 2 bases and V 3 bases, and 8 bases lay outside the gene matches. CDR1 and CDR2 from the germline V gene are SGHAT and FQNNGV. This CDR3 reads CASSFGGSGGLTDTQYF. In nucleotides, the CDR3 is TGTGCCAGCAGCTTCGGGGGTAGCGGGGGGCTCACAGATACGCAGTATTTT.

The chain couples TRBV18 to TRBJ1-2, with 9 bases lining up with TRBD1. Germline CDR1 and CDR2: KGHSH and LQKENI. The CDR3 totals 15 residues. J gave up 5 bases and V 2 bases, and 6 bases lay outside the gene matches. This CDR3 reads CASSPDRGGSYGYTF. CDR3 in DNA: TGTGCCAGCTCACCAGACAGGGGGGGTTCTTATGGCTACACCTTC.

This clone was observed at least ten times. The chain joins TRBV10-3 to TRBJ1-5; D call uncertain. The CDR3 runs to 13 residues. Trimming left V 6 bases short and J 5 bases short, with 11 bases between. Germline assignment: CDR1 ENHRY and CDR2 SYGVKD. The CDR3, as DNA: TGTGCCATCAGAAGGGAGGTGGATCAGCCCCAGCATTTT. As protein: CAIRREVDQPQHF.